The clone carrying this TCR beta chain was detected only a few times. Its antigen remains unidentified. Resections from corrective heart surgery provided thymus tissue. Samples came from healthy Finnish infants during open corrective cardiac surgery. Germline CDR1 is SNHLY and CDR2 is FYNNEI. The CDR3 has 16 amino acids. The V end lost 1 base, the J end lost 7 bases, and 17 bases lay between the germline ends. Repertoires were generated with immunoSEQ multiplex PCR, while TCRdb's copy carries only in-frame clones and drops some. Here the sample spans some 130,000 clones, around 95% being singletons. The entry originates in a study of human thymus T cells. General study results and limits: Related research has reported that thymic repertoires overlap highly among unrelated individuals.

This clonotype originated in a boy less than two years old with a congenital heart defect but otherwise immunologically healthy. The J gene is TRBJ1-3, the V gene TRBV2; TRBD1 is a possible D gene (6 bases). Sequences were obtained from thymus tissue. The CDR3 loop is CASSEGSGAVRNTIYF. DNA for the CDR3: TGTGCCAGCAGTGAAGGCTCAGGGGCAGTTCGGAACACCATATATTTT.